This T cell receptor (beta chain) was captured by sequencing in a study of Ad26.COV2.S vaccination and SARS-CoV-2 variants. A word on this clone: The antigen remains unidentified. The same CDR3 is also encoded by other DNA sequences in this sample.

Treatment specified: roughly 18 received Ad26.COV2.S at low or high dose, single or two shots; 5 received placebo; per-sample allocation not given. All samples were drawn on day 63, counting from the first vaccine or placebo injection. The donor was a Boston adult aged 18-55 years. Findings of the study overall: Vaccinees showed greater spike-specific TCR breadth than placebo recipients. Breadth, reportedly substantial, characterized the spike-specific CD8+ and CD4+ T cell responses after vaccination.

The CDR3 extends over 13 amino acids. Trimming cost V 4 bases and J 1 base, with 7 bases left between them. CDR1 and CDR2 (germline): SGHTA, FQGTGA. TCRdb keeps only in-frame clones here, not all; method: immunoSEQ multiplex PCR. The table includes about 460,000 clones, 70% to 90% detected once. The input for sequencing was peripheral blood, taken in a trial of Ad26.COV2.S vaccine versus placebo. This sequence joins TRBV7-3 and TRBJ1-1, with D tentatively TRBD1 (5 bases). The sequence was collected from a person between 18 and 65 years old who received the Ad26.COV2.S COVID-19 vaccine or a placebo. Here the CDR3 reads CASSSDRNTEAFF. The DNA of the CDR3 is TGTGCCAGCAGCTCCGACAGGAACACTGAAGCTTTCTTT.